This paragraph covers one T cell receptor beta chain sequence. Sequenced by immunoSEQ multiplex PCR; TCRdb stores in-frame clones only, minus some. Among 130,000 or so clones, 85% to 90% were seen once, and the ten largest hold approximately 8.2%. This sample was included in a study of blood T cell repertoires in COVID-19. The V and J ends lost 4 bases and 0 bases respectively, with 10 bases between them. Germline V lookup: CDR1 MNHEY, CDR2 SVGAGI. CDR3 length: 15 residues. This sequence joins TRBV6-5 and TRBJ2-1; weak D call: TRBD2 (5 bases). The sequence was obtained from a woman in her sixties or seventies with acute or convalescent COVID-19. The specimen was peripheral blood. The CDR3 coding sequence is TGTGCCAGCAGTTTACTAGACCCCTCCTACAATGAGCAGTTCTTC. Translated, it gives CASSLLDPSYNEQFF.